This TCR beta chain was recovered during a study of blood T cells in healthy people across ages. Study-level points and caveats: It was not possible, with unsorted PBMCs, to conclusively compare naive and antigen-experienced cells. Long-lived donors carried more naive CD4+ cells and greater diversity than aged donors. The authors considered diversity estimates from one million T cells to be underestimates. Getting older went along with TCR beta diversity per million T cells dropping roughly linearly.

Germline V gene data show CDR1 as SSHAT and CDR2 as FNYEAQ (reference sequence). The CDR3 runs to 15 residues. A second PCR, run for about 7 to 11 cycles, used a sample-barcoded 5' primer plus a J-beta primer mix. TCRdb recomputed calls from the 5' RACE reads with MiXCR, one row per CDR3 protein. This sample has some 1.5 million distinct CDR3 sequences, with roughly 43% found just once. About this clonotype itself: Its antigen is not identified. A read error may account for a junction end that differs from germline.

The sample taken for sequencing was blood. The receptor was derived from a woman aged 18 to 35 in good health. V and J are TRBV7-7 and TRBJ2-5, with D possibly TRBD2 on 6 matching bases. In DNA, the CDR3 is TGTGCTAGCAGCTTAGGACTCCAGGCGGGGGAGACCCAGTACTTC. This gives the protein CASSLGLQAGETQYF. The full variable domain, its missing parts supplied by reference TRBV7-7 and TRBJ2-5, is GAGVSQSPRYKVTKRGQDVTLRCDPISSHATLYWYQQALGQGPEFLTYFNYEAQPDKSGLPSDRFSAERPEGSISTLTIQRTEQRDSAMYRCASSLGLQAGETQYFGPGTRLLVL.